The 32 T cell receptor beta chains given below trace back to one sample, sequenced in a study of T cell responses to AZD1222 COVID-19 vaccine. Data came from immunoSEQ multiplex PCR; TCRdb stores just in-frame clones and leaves some out. The table shows 150,000 or so clones, with roughly nine tenths occurring only once. Material: peripheral blood, obtained 28 days after the second AZD1222 dose. The receptors come from an adult who received the AZD1222 COVID-19 vaccine.

The chain couples TRBV19 to TRBJ2-7; 8 bases match TRBD1. With 5 bases clipped from V and 5 bases from J, the junction kept 2 bases outside the gene matches. The CDR3 covers 12 residues. Germline V lookup: CDR1 LNHDA, CDR2 SQIVND (reference sequence). Here the CDR3 reads CASSRTGHEQYF. The CDR3 nucleotides read TGTGCCAGTAGTCGGACAGGGCACGAGCAGTACTTC.

The chain is built from TRBV12-3 or TRBV12-4 and TRBJ2-1; no firm D call. Deletions cut 3 bases from V and 8 bases from J, with 8 bases between. This CDR3 comprises 12 residues. CDR3 DNA: TGTGCCAGCAGTTTTTCAGGATATGAGCAGTTCTTC. Protein: CASSFSGYEQFF.

The CDR3 spells CASSWGGLSTEAFF. The CDR3 region has the DNA TGCGCCAGCAGCTGGGGGGGTTTGAGCACTGAAGCTTTCTTT. The V gene is TRBV5-1, the J gene TRBJ1-1; tentatively, D is TRBD1 (5 bases). V lost 3 bases, J lost 4 bases, and 13 bases lay in between. In germline, CDR1 is SGHRS, CDR2 YFSETQ. The CDR3 totals 14 residues.

J is TRBJ1-4 and V is TRBV19; D not resolved. The length of the CDR3 is 17 residues. Trimming took 7 bases from V and 5 from J, leaving 23 bases between them. In germline, CDR1 is LNHDA, CDR2 SQIVND (reference sequence). The CDR3 loop is CASTAEILDGINEKLFF. The CDR3 DNA reads as TGTGCCAGTACGGCGGAGATTCTTGACGGGATAAATGAAAAACTGTTTTTT.

The J gene is TRBJ2-1, the V gene TRBV7-2, with 12 nucleotides matching TRBD2. The CDR3 sequence is 19 residues long. V was pared by 3 bases and J by 2 bases, with 11 bases of the junction left unmatched. Germline V CDR1 and CDR2: SGHTA, FQGNSA. The chain's CDR3 is CASSFPGLAGALTYNEQFF. CDR3 sequence (DNA): TGTGCCAGCAGCTTCCCGGGACTAGCGGGCGCTCTTACCTACAATGAGCAGTTCTTC.

The V call is TRBV2, the J call TRBJ1-5, with D maybe TRBD1 (6 bases). The V gene's germline CDR1 is SNHLY and CDR2 FYNNEI. Trimming cost V 5 bases and J 1 base, with 12 bases left between them. The CDR3 is 15 amino acids. The chain's CDR3 is CASSSQGLSNQPQHF. In DNA, the CDR3 is TGTGCCAGCAGTTCGCAGGGGCTGAGCAATCAGCCCCAGCATTTT.

The chain uses TRBV5-1 and TRBJ2-6; 7 bases match TRBD1. Germline CDR1 reads SGHRS; CDR2 reads YFSETQ. CDR3 length: 15 amino acids. V lost 3 bases to trimming and J lost 1 base; unmatched junction nucleotides: 1. As DNA, the CDR3 is TGCGCCAGCAGCTCGACAGGGTCTGGGGCCAACGTCCTGACTTTC. Translation gives CASSSTGSGANVLTF.

V is TRBV3-1 (or the pseudogene TRBV3-2) and J is TRBJ2-7; D gene ambiguous. This CDR3 is built from 14 residues. Looked up from germline, CDR1 is LGHDT and CDR2 is YNNKEL (reference sequence). Trimming shortened V by 1 base and J by 4 bases, and 11 bases separated the two germline ends. The DNA for the CDR3 is TGTGCCAGCAGCCAAGCCCCTAAAGAGTACGAGCAGTACTTC. Translation: CASSQAPKEYEQYF.

The rearrangement joins TRBV7-6 to TRBJ2-1; D gene ambiguous. The CDR3 runs to 17 residues. Trimming pared 1 base from V and 0 bases from J, leaving 13 bases between. Looked up from germline, CDR1 is SGHVS and CDR2 is FNYEAQ. CDR3 in amino acids: CASSLGATISSYNEQFF. The CDR3 DNA reads TGTGCCAGCAGCTTAGGGGCGACCATCAGCTCCTACAATGAGCAGTTCTTC.

This chain links TRBV18 with TRBJ2-1; unclear D gene. The CDR3 spans 16 residues. V lost 3 bases to trimming and J lost 1 base, with 13 bases between them. The germline V gene encodes CDR1 KGHSH and CDR2 LQKENI. Here the CDR3 reads CASSPERAVSYNEQFF. In DNA form, the CDR3 reads TGTGCCAGCTCACCCGAAAGGGCGGTTTCCTACAATGAGCAGTTCTTC.

The rearrangement links TRBV12-5 to TRBJ1-1, with 8 positions matching TRBD1. Unmatched junction bases numbered 5, after V lost 11 bases and J lost 6 bases. CDR1 and CDR2 (germline): LGHNT, FRNRAP. The CDR3 spans 11 residues. CDR3 nucleotide sequence: TGTGCTGTGACAGGGGTGTCTGAAGCTTTCTTT. This gives the protein CAVTGVSEAFF.

This sequence joins TRBV11-2 and TRBJ1-3; possibly TRBD1 for D (6 bases). The length of the CDR3 is 14 residues. With 9 bases removed from V and 0 bases from J, the gap between germline ends came to 12 bases. From germline, CDR1 is SGHAT and CDR2 FQNNGV. The CDR3 here is CASQGLISGNTIYF. In nucleotides, the CDR3 is TGTGCCAGTCAGGGGTTAATCTCTGGAAACACCATATATTTT.

V gene TRBV19 combines with J gene TRBJ1-6; 10 bases agree with TRBD1. J gave up 8 bases and V 9 bases, and 10 bases lay outside the gene matches. The germline gives CDR1 LNHDA, CDR2 SQIVND (reference sequence). This CDR3 has 15 amino acids. The CDR3 region is CASRKTGGLDSPLHF. The CDR3 DNA is TGTGCCAGCCGGAAGACAGGGGGCTTGGATTCACCCCTCCACTTT. Looking up the rest from reference TRBV19 and TRBJ1-6 gives the full variable domain: DGGITQSPKYLFRKEGQNVTLSCEQNLNHDAMYWYRQDPGQGLRLIYYSQIVNDFQKGDIAEGYSVSREKKESFPLTVTSAQKNPTAFYLCASRKTGGLDSPLHFGNGTRLTVT.

This clone was seen a handful of times. The chain employs TRBV5-1 and TRBJ2-7; D gene ambiguous. V gave up 2 bases and J gave up 4 bases, with 4 bases separating them. The CDR3 covers 11 residues. Germline assignment: CDR1 SGHRS and CDR2 YFSETQ. The CDR3 spells CASSFLYEQYF. The CDR3 region has the DNA TGCGCCAGCAGCTTTTTGTACGAGCAGTACTTC.

The chain uses TRBV30 and TRBJ1-1, with 7 bases that match TRBD1. The CDR3 sequence is 15 residues long. Germline V lookup: CDR1 GTSNPN, CDR2 SVGIG (reference sequence). The V segment lost 8 bases and the J segment 4 bases; nucleotides outside the gene matches: 16. As DNA, the CDR3 is TGTGCCGGGCAAACGCTACAGGGGACTGGCACTGAAGCTTTCTTT. Its protein is CAGQTLQGTGTEAFF.

Note on this clone: This CDR3 is also generated by other DNA sequences in the sample. The CDR3 nucleotides read TGCGCCAGCAGCTTGGAAGGCAGTAACTATGGCTACACCTTC. Protein sequence: CASSLEGSNYGYTF. The chain carries TRBV5-1 and TRBJ1-2, with D unclear. V was cut by 0 bases and J by 1 base, with 7 bases left in between. The CDR3 sequence is 14 residues long. Germline V gives CDR1 SGHRS, CDR2 YFSETQ.

This sequence joins TRBV5-1 and TRBJ1-1; a weak D match, TRBD1 (5 bases). Per germline, CDR1 SGHRS and CDR2 YFSETQ. CDR3 length: 14 residues. V shed 7 bases and J shed 2 bases, with 15 bases lying between them. This chain's CDR3 is CASRQDSLNTEAFF. CDR3 DNA sequence: TGCGCCAGCCGGCAAGACAGCCTTAACACTGAAGCTTTCTTT.

The V gene is TRBV7-3, the J gene TRBJ2-7; TRBD1 or TRBD2 may be the D gene (5 bases each). V was cut by 5 bases and J by 2 bases, with 16 bases left in between. The CDR3 consists of 15 residues. CDR1 is SGHTA, CDR2 FQGTGA, per germline. CDR3 in DNA: TGTGCCAGCAGCCCCTTTCACGGGGCCCCCTACGAGCAGTACTTC. This sequence encodes CASSPFHGAPYEQYF.

The chain is built from TRBV9 and TRBJ2-1; D is unresolved. Looked up from germline, CDR1 is SGDLS and CDR2 is YYNGEE. There are 15 residues in the CDR3. Trimming shortened V by 3 bases and J by 0 bases, and 10 bases separated the two germline ends. CDR3 sequence (DNA): TGTGCCAGCAGCGCCCGTCAGAGCTCCTACAATGAGCAGTTCTTC. Residues: CASSARQSSYNEQFF. Variable domain in full (rest from reference TRBV9 and TRBJ2-1): DSGVTQTPKHLITATGQRVTLRCSPRSGDLSVYWYQQSLDQGLQFLIQYYNGEERAKGNILERFSAQQFPDLHSELNLSSLELGDSALYFCASSARQSSYNEQFFGPGTRLTVL.

The chain couples TRBV25-1 to TRBJ1-2; D is unresolved. Trimming shortened V by 1 base and J by 2 bases, and 11 bases separated the two germline ends. The germline gives CDR1 MGHDK, CDR2 SYGVNS. The CDR3 extends over 15 amino acids. The DNA for the CDR3 is TGTGCCAGCAGTGAATCTCGGCGGTTCAACTATGGCTACACCTTC. Translated, it gives CASSESRRFNYGYTF.

The chain has TRBV10-3 and TRBJ2-7; TRBD2 might be the D (6 bases). The V end lost 2 bases, the J end lost 0 bases, and 14 bases lay between the germline ends. The CDR3 runs to 16 residues. Germline CDR1 reads ENHRY; CDR2 reads SYGVKD. CDR3 loop: CAISERSLGGSYEQYF. CDR3 nucleotides: TGTGCCATCAGTGAGCGGTCGCTGGGAGGCTCCTACGAGCAGTACTTC.

This rearrangement joins TRBV7-9 to TRBJ2-3; TRBD2 matches at 9 bases. Germline V gene data show CDR1 as SEHNR and CDR2 as FQNEAQ (reference sequence). The CDR3 runs 16 residues. After removal of 5 bases from V and 2 bases from J, the junction contained 8 bases not matched to a gene. For the CDR3, the DNA is TGTGCCAGCAGCCCTCTAGCGGGGCGCAACACAGATACGCAGTATTTT. The encoded protein is CASSPLAGRNTDTQYF.

This clone was found once. The chain combines TRBV6-5 with TRBJ2-1, with D perhaps TRBD1 or TRBD2 (6 bases each). This CDR3 comprises 13 residues. The germline gives CDR1 MNHEY, CDR2 SVGAGI. V was clipped by 6 bases and J by 9 bases, with 15 bases between them. CDR3 nucleotide sequence: TGTGCCAGCAGAAGGGGGGCCTCGGGTGAGCAGTTCTTC. It is translated as CASRRGASGEQFF.

This chain connects TRBV3-1 (or the pseudogene TRBV3-2) to TRBJ1-5, with D possibly being TRBD1 (6 bases). CDR1 and CDR2 (germline): LGHDT, YNNKEL (reference sequence). The CDR3 extends over 14 amino acids. Trimming shortened V by 4 bases and J by 7 bases, and 14 bases separated the two germline ends. As DNA, the CDR3 is TGTGCCAGCAGCCCTGGTTGGGGGACACAGCCCCAGCATTTT. It codes for CASSPGWGTQPQHF.

This clone came up once. The gene calls are TRBV5-6 and TRBJ1-2; 10 bases are shared with TRBD1. Per germline, CDR1 SGHDT and CDR2 YYEEEE. The CDR3 runs 14 residues. Losses at the gene ends were 4 bases for V and 2 bases for J; bases not matched to a gene: 2. The CDR3 DNA reads TGTGCCAGCAGCCTGGGACAGGGGAACTATGGCTACACCTTC. Protein: CASSLGQGNYGYTF. Looking up the rest from reference TRBV5-6 and TRBJ1-2 gives the full variable domain: DAGVTQSPTHLIKTRGQQVTLRCSPKSGHDTVSWYQQALGQGPQFIFQYYEEEERQRGNFPDRFSGHQFPNYSSELNVNALLLGDSALYLCASSLGQGNYGYTFGSGTRLTVV.

The J gene is TRBJ2-3, the V gene TRBV29-1; weak D call: TRBD1 (5 bases). The germline gives CDR1 SQVTM, CDR2 ANQGSEA. Between the trimmed V and J ends, which lost 8 bases and 0 bases, there was a span of 12 bases. The length of the CDR3 is 13 residues. The CDR3 DNA reads as TGCAGCCAATGGCAGGGAAGCACAGATACGCAGTATTTT. This codes for CSQWQGSTDTQYF.

This clone came up a few times. The chain joins TRBV6-5 to TRBJ1-2; D not resolved. The CDR3 totals 14 residues. The germline gives CDR1 MNHEY, CDR2 SVGAGI. The ends were cut back, 4 bases at V and 3 bases at J, with 12 bases in the middle. CDR3 protein: CASSFGPSYYGYTF. The CDR3 DNA reads TGTGCCAGCAGTTTCGGGCCGTCCTACTATGGCTACACCTTC.

The sample holds one count of this clone. The rearrangement joins TRBV4-1 to TRBJ2-1, with D perhaps matching TRBD2 (5 bases). Trimming stripped 4 bases from V and 7 bases from J, with 20 bases between. The CDR3 length is 16 residues. In germline, CDR1 is MGHRA, CDR2 YSYEKL. The CDR3 sequence: CASSPDPRTLKNEQFF. DNA of the CDR3: TGCGCCAGCAGCCCCGACCCTCGGACTCTCAAAAATGAGCAGTTCTTC.

This clone is a singleton in its sample. The V gene is TRBV6-2 or TRBV6-3, the J gene TRBJ1-5, with D possibly TRBD1 on 5 matching bases. Germline V gene lookup returns CDR1 MNHEY and CDR2 SVGEGT. The germline V and J ends were trimmed by 6 bases and 3 bases, with 9 bases remaining between them. This CDR3 is built from 13 residues. Here the CDR3 reads CASSDSTNQPQHF. DNA for the CDR3: TGTGCCAGCAGCGACAGTACCAATCAGCCCCAGCATTTT.

There are many counts of this clone. The chain couples TRBV2 to TRBJ2-2; D is uncertain. The CDR3 is made up of 17 amino acids. V was cut by 1 base and J by 1 base, with 13 bases left in between. Germline V CDR1 and CDR2: SNHLY, FYNNEI. The DNA for the CDR3 is TGTGCCAGCAGTGAAGATTTCCCTACCTTGAACACCGGGGAGCTGTTTTTT. Its protein is CASSEDFPTLNTGELFF.

This chain joins TRBV7-3 and TRBJ1-6; TRBD1 matches at 9 bases. The CDR3 is made up of 15 amino acids. The J segment lost 9 bases and the V segment lost 5 bases, leaving 8 bases of the junction unmatched. Germline-derived CDR1 and CDR2 are SGHTA and FQGTGA. In DNA form, the CDR3 reads TGTGCCAGCAGCCCGTACCGACAGGGGGTTTCACCCCTCCACTTT. This codes for CASSPYRQGVSPLHF.

The rearrangement joins TRBV3-1 (or the pseudogene TRBV3-2) to TRBJ1-2; 8 bases are shared with TRBD1. From germline, CDR1 is LGHDT and CDR2 YNNKEL (reference sequence). J was trimmed by 7 bases and V by 3 bases; bases with no gene match: 10. The CDR3 totals 15 residues. This chain's CDR3 is CASSHPGQGHTGYTF. The CDR3 DNA reads TGTGCCAGCAGCCACCCAGGACAGGGTCATACTGGCTACACCTTC.